This T cell receptor (beta chain) is drawn from a study of lymphopenia after photon versus proton radiotherapy. The study, taken as a whole, reports: After lymphocyte nadir, photon-treated repertoires showed oligoclonal expansion, especially CD8+ Temra. Relative stability marked proton patients; photon patients lost diversity and naive cells.

Generated by immunoSEQ multiplex PCR, the TCRdb table keeps only in-frame clones and is missing some. This table holds 40,000 or so clones, 92% found once. As for this clone: Its cognate antigen is unknown.

This CDR3 comprises 16 residues. V trimming: 1 base; J trimming: 10 bases; junction bases outside the gene matches: 6. From germline, CDR1 is SGHVS and CDR2 FQNEAQ. This receptor was identified in a man in his sixties with cholangiocarcinoma. Sequenced material: peripheral blood, taken from a patient treated with photon-based radiotherapy. The J gene is TRBJ1-6, the V gene TRBV7-8; 11 bases agree with TRBD1. The CDR3 DNA follows: TGTGCCAGCAGCTTAGGTTGGACAGGGGGCGGGTCACCCCTCCACTTT. It specifies CASSLGWTGGGSPLHF.